This TCR beta chain is from a study of radiotherapy plus CTLA-4 blockade in lung cancer. Study background: With around 30% of patients having disease control, objective responses were seen in approximately 17%.

TCRdb keeps only in-frame clones here, not all; method: immunoSEQ multiplex PCR. The sample yields 90,000 or so clones, roughly 80% seen once. The CDR3 is 13 residues long. CDR1 is MDHEN and CDR2 is SYDVKM in the germline V gene. V shed 2 bases and J shed 6 bases, with 10 bases lying between them. This receptor was identified in a human donor with non-small cell lung cancer who had stable disease on radiotherapy plus ipilimumab. V is TRBV28 and J is TRBJ1-2; D is undetermined. The sample in question was peripheral blood, obtained from a patient treated with radiotherapy plus ipilimumab. Here the CDR3 reads CASSLMPGDGYTF. The CDR3 DNA is TGTGCCAGCAGTTTAATGCCAGGAGATGGCTACACCTTC.